The clone carrying this T cell receptor (beta chain) has only a few counts. A junction boundary mismatches the germline segment, possibly from a read error. Authors of the study amplified TCR beta CDR3 regions from RNA transcripts. First-round RT-PCR targeting the TCR CDR3 was performed with the HTBI primer set. TCRdb used MiXCR to reprocess the multiplex PCR reads, holding one entry per CDR3 protein. The sample consists of around 600,000 distinct CDR3 sequences, 13% to 15% of them appearing once. These data originate in a study of T cells in Graves' hyperthyroidism and ophthalmopathy. The CDR3 covers 15 residues. Germline assignment: CDR1 SGHKS and CDR2 YYEKEE (reference sequence). Ophthalmopathy patients had moderate-to-severe active disease, CAS ≥3, NOSPECS ≥4, and disease duration under 3 months. Using more than 7.5 ml of fresh peripheral blood, PBMCs were prepared.

The sequenced sample was blood. The chain links TRBV5-5 to TRBJ2-2; D is perhaps TRBD2 (5 bases). This sequence originates from a woman between 18 and 29 years old with Graves' ophthalmopathy. The CDR3 protein is CASSSWTAGTGELFF. CDR3 sequence (DNA): TGCGCCAGCAGCTCATGGACGGCGGGCACCGGGGAGCTGTTTTTT.